This T cell receptor (beta chain) was documented in a study of cytomegalovirus exposure and HLA in healthy donors. Comments on this clone: Its antigen is not identified.

Findings and limits, study-wide: For cytomegalovirus status, the classifier reportedly gave diagnoses with high specificity and sensitivity. Many donors shared some public TCRs, even though most TCR sequences were rare.

Germline CDR1 is SEHNR and CDR2 is FQNEAQ (reference sequence). CDR3 size: 16 residues. J gave up 9 bases and V 1 base, and 13 bases lay outside the gene matches. Produced via immunoSEQ multiplex PCR; TCRdb's table is partial and in-frame only. The sample carries under 100,000 clones, about 95% recorded once. The chain joins TRBV7-9 to TRBJ2-5; 8 bases agree with TRBD2. The TCR comes from a woman aged 18 to 35 in good health and CMV-seronegative. Source material: PBMCs. CDR3 DNA: TGTGCCAGCAGCTTAGAGGAATTAGCGGGATTAGGGGCCCAGTACTTC. Encoded protein: CASSLEELAGLGAQYF.